Below are 26 T cell receptor beta chains sequenced from a single sample in a study of cytomegalovirus exposure and HLA in healthy donors. The primer mix had 60 Vbeta and 13 Jbeta primers. Libraries were prepared by immunoSEQ multiplex PCR; TCRdb keeps only in-frame clonotypes and omits some of them. The data show roughly 120,000 clones, about 68% seen once. Material: PBMCs. The receptors stem from a woman aged 45-65 years in good health and CMV-seropositive.

This clone was counted a few times. The chain recombines TRBV20-1 with TRBJ2-1; no clear D gene. V was pared by 2 bases and J by 5 bases, with 4 bases between. This CDR3 has 11 amino acids. Germline V gene lookup returns CDR1 DFQATT and CDR2 SNEGSKA (reference sequence). The CDR3 loop reads CSARTHNEQFF. As DNA, the CDR3 is TGCAGTGCTAGAACTCACAATGAGCAGTTCTTC.

The rearrangement links TRBV28 to TRBJ2-3; TRBD2 agrees at 9 bases. The CDR3 extends over 14 amino acids. V lost 2 bases and J lost 8; bases outside the gene matches: 5. Germline V lookup: CDR1 MDHEN, CDR2 SYDVKM. CDR3 sequence (DNA): TGTGCCAGCAGTTTAAGTAGCGGGAGTAGTACGCAGTATTTT. This codes for CASSLSSGSSTQYF.

V gene TRBV18 combines with J gene TRBJ2-7; TRBD1 matches 8 bases. This CDR3 is 14 amino acids long. Germline V gives CDR1 KGHSH, CDR2 LQKENI. The trim removed 3 bases at V and 0 bases at J, leaving 1 base unmatched. The CDR3 reads CASSPGQASYEQYF. The CDR3 DNA follows: TGTGCCAGCTCACCGGGACAGGCCTCCTACGAGCAGTACTTC.

A single count supports this clone. The chain couples TRBV28 to TRBJ2-7; D unresolved. In germline, CDR1 is MDHEN, CDR2 SYDVKM. This CDR3 is 13 amino acids long. Between the trimmed V and J ends, which lost 2 bases and 6 bases, there was a span of 11 bases. DNA for the CDR3: TGTGCCAGCAGTTTAGATTCGTTCAGCGAGCAGTACTTC. It is translated as CASSLDSFSEQYF.

V usage is TRBV7-8 and J usage is TRBJ2-1, with D maybe TRBD2 (5 bases). The germline CDR1 and CDR2 sequences are SGHVS and FQNEAQ. CDR3 length equals 15 residues. V lost 5 bases and J 7 bases, leaving 18 bases between the germline ends. The CDR3: CASSPTVGPGNEQFF. The CDR3 DNA follows: TGTGCCAGCAGCCCTACAGTGGGTCCGGGAAATGAGCAGTTCTTC.

The V call is TRBV28, the J call TRBJ1-2; TRBD1 aligns across 9 bases. CDR3 length: 16 amino acids. The ends lost 1 base at V and 7 bases at J; junction bases unmatched: 10. Germline CDR1 reads MDHEN; CDR2 reads SYDVKM. CDR3 in DNA: TGTGCCAGCAGTTTATTGGAACAGGGGGCGAGTCGTGGCTACACCTTC. Translation gives CASSLLEQGASRGYTF.

This clone was counted a single time. The chain couples TRBV6-6 to TRBJ2-3; the D gene is possibly TRBD2 (7 bases). This CDR3 region has 15 residues. In germline, CDR1 is MNHNY, CDR2 SVGAGI (reference sequence). The ends were cut back, 0 bases at V and 3 bases at J, with 10 bases in the middle. The CDR3 loop is CASSYSRGGTDTQYF. The DNA for the CDR3 is TGTGCCAGCAGTTACTCGAGGGGGGGAACAGATACGCAGTATTTT.

The rearrangement links TRBV11-2 to TRBJ1-2; D gene uncertain. Germline-derived CDR1 and CDR2 are SGHAT and FQNNGV. The ends were cut back, 5 bases at V and 6 bases at J, with 10 bases in the middle. The CDR3 consists of 12 residues. As DNA, the CDR3 is TGTGCCAGCAGCCGGGATGGGGATGGCTACACCTTC. Encoded protein: CASSRDGDGYTF.

V gene TRBV7-7 combines with J gene TRBJ2-3; D may be TRBD1 (5 bases). The ends were cut back, 2 bases at V and 0 bases at J, with 9 bases in the middle. The germline CDR1 and CDR2 sequences are SSHAT and FNYEAQ (reference sequence). The CDR3 has 15 amino acids. The CDR3 nucleotides read TGTGCCAGCAGCTTAACCAGGGCTAGCACAGATACGCAGTATTTT. This gives the protein CASSLTRASTDTQYF.

The gene calls are TRBV4-3 and TRBJ2-7, with a tentative D call TRBD2 (5 bases). V gave up 3 bases and J gave up 1 base, with 10 bases separating them. CDR1 and CDR2 from the germline V gene are LGHNA and YSLEER. The CDR3 consists of 14 residues. The CDR3 DNA reads as TGCGCCAGCAGCCACGGATCGGGGTCCTACGAGCAGTACTTC. Protein sequence: CASSHGSGSYEQYF.

The chain recombines TRBV29-1 with TRBJ2-1, with TRBD2 matching 16 bases. Trimming at V came to 7 bases and at J to 6 bases, leaving 9 bases not matched to a gene. The CDR3 is 16 amino acids. Germline CDR1 and CDR2: SQVTM and ANQGSEA. The CDR3 sequence is CSARGLAGGPGNEQFF. The DNA for the CDR3 is TGCAGCGCTAGGGGACTAGCGGGAGGGCCGGGCAATGAGCAGTTCTTC.

The rearrangement joins TRBV7-8 to TRBJ2-5; D call uncertain. The DNA matches TRBJ2-7 better at its end, which makes the J call doubtful. Germline assignment: CDR1 SGHVS and CDR2 FQNEAQ. CDR3 length: 14 amino acids. As DNA, the CDR3 is TGTGCCAGCAGCTTACACGGTAGCTCCTACGAGCAGTACTTC. Its translation: CASSLHGSSYEQYF.

This clone has only one observation. V gene TRBV30 combines with J gene TRBJ2-3; TRBD2 is a possible D gene (6 bases). V was clipped by 1 base and J by 2 bases, with 13 bases between them. The CDR3 loop spans 15 amino acids. The germline V gene encodes CDR1 GTSNPN and CDR2 SVGIG (reference sequence). The CDR3 DNA reads TGTGCCTGGAGTGAGGTAGCGGCATACACAGATACGCAGTATTTT. Its translation is CAWSEVAAYTDTQYF.

The CDR3 spells CASKTRGSYSEAFF. In DNA form, the CDR3 reads TGTGCCAGCAAAACCAGGGGGTCGTACTCTGAAGCTTTCTTT. The chain uses TRBV6-5 and TRBJ1-1; TRBD1 matches 7 bases. Germline assignment: CDR1 MNHEY and CDR2 SVGAGI. J gave up 6 bases and V 7 bases, and 11 bases lay outside the gene matches. The CDR3 is 14 amino acids.

V usage is TRBV6-1 and J usage is TRBJ1-5, with 7 bases identical to TRBD1. This CDR3 spans 14 amino acids. V shed 2 bases and J 4 bases; nucleotides not matched to a gene: 2. From germline, CDR1 is MNHNS and CDR2 SASEGT. CDR3 nucleotides: TGTGCCAGCAGTGAACAGGGGGGAAATCAGCCCCAGCATTTT. It specifies CASSEQGGNQPQHF.

The CDR3 coding sequence is TGTGCCAGTAGTAAGGCCCCTGTGCCGGGGGAGACCCAGTACTTC. It codes for CASSKAPVPGETQYF. The J gene is TRBJ2-5, the V gene TRBV19; tentatively, D is TRBD2 (5 bases). The CDR3 loop spans 15 amino acids. Germline V CDR1 and CDR2: LNHDA, SQIVND (reference sequence). The germline V and J ends were trimmed by 4 bases and 5 bases, with 17 bases remaining between them.

The CDR3 region is CASSQDYGQLNTEAFF. CDR3 bases: TGCGCCAGCAGCCAAGATTATGGACAGTTGAACACTGAAGCTTTCTTT. The V call is TRBV4-3, the J call TRBJ1-1, with D perhaps matching TRBD1 (6 bases). Trimming shortened V by 0 bases and J by 0 bases, and 11 bases separated the two germline ends. CDR3 length equals 16 residues. Germline values: CDR1 LGHNA, CDR2 YSLEER.

The V gene is TRBV4-3, the J gene TRBJ2-1; D unresolved. Trimming cost V 2 bases and J 6 bases, with 8 bases left between them. CDR1 is LGHNA and CDR2 is YSLEER in the germline V gene. The CDR3 has 13 amino acids. The CDR3 DNA follows: TGCGCCAGCAGCCAATTTTCTACCAATGAGCAGTTCTTC. It specifies CASSQFSTNEQFF.

Only one count was recorded for this clone. V and J are TRBV18 and TRBJ2-7; the match to TRBD1 covers 9 bases. The germline V gene has CDR1 KGHSH and CDR2 LQKENI. Trimming at V came to 2 bases and at J to 4 bases, leaving 6 bases not matched to a gene. The CDR3 spans 15 residues. CDR3 protein: CASSPSTGGSYEQYF. The DNA for the CDR3 is TGTGCCAGCTCACCAAGTACAGGGGGCTCGTACGAGCAGTACTTC.

The CDR3 nucleotides are TGCGCCAGCAGCCAGACTAGCGGGATCTCCTACAATGAGCAGTTCTTC. Its protein product is CASSQTSGISYNEQFF. The chain is built from TRBV4-3 and TRBJ2-1; 11 bases agree with TRBD2. V was pared by 3 bases and J by 0 bases, with 1 base of the junction left unmatched. Germline V lookup: CDR1 LGHNA, CDR2 YSLEER. CDR3 length: 16 amino acids.

This clone was seen once. The chain links TRBV18 to TRBJ2-1; TRBD2 agrees at 7 bases. CDR3 length equals 13 residues. The V gene end was trimmed by 4 bases and the J gene end by 14 bases; junction bases not matched to a gene: 11. Germline V gene sequence: CDR1 KGHSH, CDR2 LQKENI. The CDR3 is CASSLQAAGEKFF. The DNA of the CDR3 is TGTGCCAGCTCACTGCAGGCGGCGGGGGAGAAGTTCTTC.

The count of this clone is one. The V and J genes are TRBV15 and TRBJ2-1; 11 nucleotides align to TRBD2. Germline V CDR1 and CDR2: LNHNV, YYDKDF (reference sequence). V lost 5 bases and J lost 3; bases outside the gene matches: 6. CDR3 size: 16 residues. The CDR3 bases are TGTGCCACCAGCCGACCTGGACTAGCGGGCTACAATGAGCAGTTCTTC. It codes for CATSRPGLAGYNEQFF.

This clone has ten or more counts. The chain combines TRBV5-1 with TRBJ1-1; TRBD1 agrees at 7 bases. V shed 5 bases, J shed 7 bases, and the junction held 14 bases outside the gene matches. CDR1 is SGHRS and CDR2 is YFSETQ in the germline V gene. CDR3 size: 15 residues. Written as DNA, the CDR3 is TGCGCCAGCAGGACTTGGGTTTTAGGGGGCGATGAAGCTTTCTTT. The encoded protein is CASRTWVLGGDEAFF. The variable domain in full, with the rest retrieved from reference TRBV5-1 and TRBJ1-1, is KAGVTQTPRYLIKTRGQQVTLSCSPISGHRSVSWYQQTPGQGLQFLFEYFSETQRNKGNFPGRFSGRQFSNSRSEMNVSTLELGDSALYLCASRTWVLGGDEAFFGQGTRLTVV.

The chain recombines TRBV7-2 with TRBJ2-1, with 12 bases identical to TRBD1. J was trimmed by 7 bases and V by 8 bases; bases with no gene match: 9. CDR3 length: 15 residues. The germline V gene encodes CDR1 SGHTA and CDR2 FQGNSA. The CDR3 DNA reads as TGTGCCAGCCAACCCGGGACAGGGGGCTTTAATGAGCAGTTCTTC. It yields the protein CASQPGTGGFNEQFF.

The J gene is TRBJ2-3, the V gene TRBV5-1; possibly TRBD2 for D (6 bases). The CDR3 spans 14 residues. Trimming took 1 base from V and 6 from J, leaving 12 bases between them. Germline CDR1 and CDR2: SGHRS and YFSETQ. The CDR3 region has the DNA TGCGCCAGCAGCTTGTCCGGGACTGTGGATACGCAGTATTTT. Protein sequence: CASSLSGTVDTQYF.

This clone is a singleton in its sample. V and J are TRBV5-6 and TRBJ1-4, with D unclear. CDR3 length: 16 amino acids. V lost 5 bases and J lost 7, with 21 bases in between. Germline V CDR1 and CDR2: SGHDT, YYEEEE. The CDR3 is CASSSRLDGRGEKLFF. CDR3 nucleotides: TGTGCCAGCAGTTCCCGGTTGGACGGGAGAGGTGAAAAACTGTTTTTT.